The 3 T cell receptor beta chains below come from one sample, sequenced in a study of T-cell memory formation after mild COVID-19. TCRdb re-derived calls from the 5' RACE reads in MiXCR, one entry per CDR3 protein. Of approximately 89,000 distinct CDR3 sequences in the sample, roughly 13% were seen once. The sample taken for sequencing was PBMCs or a T cell subset sorted from them (not recorded which). The receptors derive from a man between 18 and 35 years old who had mild COVID-19 (a few samples of this study predate the infection). Cell type and time point are not known.

This clonotype was seen repeatedly, ten times or more. The genes are TRBV20-1 and TRBJ2-3, with 9 nucleotides matching TRBD2. Germline CDR1 and CDR2: DFQATT and SNEGSKA (reference sequence). V lost 0 bases to trimming and J lost 5 bases; unmatched junction nucleotides: 6. CDR3 size: 15 residues. CDR3 nucleotides: TGCAGTGCTAGAGAAAGGACTAGCGCGGGAGATACGCAGTATTTT. The encoded protein is CSARERTSAGDTQYF.

The genes are TRBV7-9 and TRBJ2-1; 7 bases are a match to TRBD1. Germline V CDR1 and CDR2: SEHNR, FQNEAQ (reference sequence). The CDR3 loop spans 15 amino acids. The J segment lost 7 bases and the V segment lost 7 bases, leaving 13 bases of the junction unmatched. As DNA, the CDR3 is TGTGCCAGCACTCTTACAGGGGATACGGGGAATGAGCAGTTCTTC. This gives the protein CASTLTGDTGNEQFF.

The V and J genes are TRBV27 and TRBJ2-1; D gene uncertain. Trimming stripped 5 bases from V and 2 bases from J, with 16 bases between. CDR3 length: 16 amino acids. Germline CDR1 is MNHEY and CDR2 is SMNVEV (reference sequence). CDR3 bases: TGTGCCAGCAGTCCCCTCCCGATACCCGCCTACAATGAGCAGTTCTTC. Protein product: CASSPLPIPAYNEQFF.